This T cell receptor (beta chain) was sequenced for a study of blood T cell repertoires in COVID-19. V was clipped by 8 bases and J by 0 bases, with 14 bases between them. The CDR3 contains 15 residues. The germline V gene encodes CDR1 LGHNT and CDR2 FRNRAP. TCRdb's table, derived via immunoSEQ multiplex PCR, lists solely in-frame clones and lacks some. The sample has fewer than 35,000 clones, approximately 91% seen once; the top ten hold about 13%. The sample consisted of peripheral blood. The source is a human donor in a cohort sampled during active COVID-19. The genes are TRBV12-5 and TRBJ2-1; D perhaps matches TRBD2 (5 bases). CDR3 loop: CASSTSGSSYNEQFF. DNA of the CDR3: TGTGCTAGTTCGACCAGCGGTAGCTCCTACAATGAGCAGTTCTTC.